Following are 22 T cell receptor beta chains from one sample sequenced in a study of vaccination and CD4 T cells after COVID-19. Described treatment: roughly 10-day PBMC culture with coronavirus spike peptide pools or control peptides (ViraFEST assay). Sequencing of cultured CD4+ T cell DNA used the Oncomine TCR Beta short-read assay. TCRdb analysed the PCR reads with MiXCR anew, one entry per CDR3 protein. The sample holds tens of thousands of distinct CDR3 sequences, 55% to 70% seen once. For these TCRs, the target antigens are not known. The sequencing used CD4+ T cells from blood, cultured in vitro, collected after SARS-CoV-2 vaccination. Every receptor here comes from a human donor who received a COVID-19 vaccine.

The gene calls are TRBV30 and TRBJ1-1; D might be TRBD1 (6 bases). Germline loops: CDR1 GTSNPN, CDR2 SVGIG (reference sequence). V lost 5 bases, J lost 4 bases, and 17 bases lay in between. The CDR3 sequence is 14 residues long. CDR3 loop: CAWARTVLSTEAFF. CDR3 nucleotides: TGTGCCTGGGCTAGGACAGTCTTGAGCACTGAAGCTTTCTTT.

This clonotype was observed a handful of times. The chain is built from TRBV11-3 and TRBJ2-5; D call uncertain. Looked up from germline, CDR1 is SGHNT and CDR2 is YENEEA. The CDR3 is 15 amino acids. V lost 1 base and J lost 5, with 14 bases in between. CDR3 residues: CASSLGLPAGETQYF. CDR3 coding DNA: TGTGCCAGCAGCTTAGGACTCCCTGCCGGGGAGACCCAGTACTTC.

V and J are TRBV20-1 and TRBJ2-1, with D uncertain. The germline CDR1 and CDR2 sequences are DFQATT and SNEGSKA (reference sequence). Trimming cost V 3 bases and J 6 bases, with 18 bases left between them. This CDR3 contains 15 residues. The CDR3 loop is CSASYRFPQTNEQFF. CDR3 DNA sequence: TGCAGTGCTAGCTACCGGTTCCCTCAGACCAATGAGCAGTTCTTC.

The chain is built from TRBV20-1 and TRBJ1-1; TRBD1 matches 11 bases. CDR1 is DFQATT, CDR2 SNEGSKA, per germline (reference sequence). V was pared by 3 bases and J by 11 bases, with 8 bases of the junction left unmatched. This CDR3 comprises 13 residues. The CDR3 loop is CSASGQGARWAFF. The CDR3 DNA follows: TGCAGTGCTAGCGGACAGGGGGCGAGGTGGGCTTTCTTT.

This clonotype was detected a few times. The chain has TRBV19 and TRBJ1-2, with a weak D call TRBD1 (5 bases). This CDR3 has 14 residues. Germline CDR1 LNHDA, CDR2 SQIVND (reference sequence). The ends were cut back, 5 bases at V and 4 bases at J, with 14 bases in the middle. CDR3 in DNA: TGTGCCAGTAGTTCATGGGGGGACTCCTATGGCTACACCTTC. Amino acid sequence: CASSSWGDSYGYTF.

The genes are TRBV2 and TRBJ2-2, with 11 bases lining up with TRBD2. Trimming at V came to 5 bases and at J to 4 bases, leaving 12 bases not matched to a gene. The length of the CDR3 is 18 residues. Germline V gives CDR1 SNHLY, CDR2 FYNNEI. This chain's CDR3 is CASSSSLIAGGLTGELFF. The CDR3 nucleotides are TGTGCCAGCAGTAGCTCCCTCATAGCGGGGGGGCTCACCGGGGAGCTGTTTTTT. The variable domain in full, completed from reference TRBV2 and TRBJ2-2, reads EPEVTQTPSHQVTQMGQEVILRCVPISNHLYFYWYRQILGQKVEFLVSFYNNEISEKSEIFDDQFSVERPDGSNFTLKIRSTKLEDSAMYFCASSSSLIAGGLTGELFFGEGSRLTVL.

A few counts support this clonotype. The chain is built from TRBV27 and TRBJ1-1; 7 bases line up with TRBD1. This CDR3 has 15 residues. Germline-derived CDR1 and CDR2 are MNHEY and SMNVEV (reference sequence). V dropped 5 bases and J dropped 0; count of bases not matched to a gene: 6. DNA of the CDR3: TGTGCCAGCAGTAGAACAGGGGTCATGAACACTGAAGCTTTCTTT. Translation: CASSRTGVMNTEAFF.

The rearrangement links TRBV25-1 to TRBJ1-2; D gene ambiguous. The CDR3 is 12 amino acids. V lost 8 bases to trimming and J lost 5 bases, with 12 bases between them. The germline CDR1 and CDR2 sequences are MGHDK and SYGVNS. CDR3 sequence (DNA): TGTGCCAGCCCGGACCCTGATTATGGCTACACCTTC. Translated: CASPDPDYGYTF.

There are a few counts of this clonotype. The rearrangement links TRBV27 to TRBJ1-5; 8 positions agree with TRBD1. Trimming removed 8 bases from V and 7 bases from J; junction bases left unmatched: 1. CDR1 is MNHEY and CDR2 is SMNVEV in the germline V gene (reference sequence). This CDR3 has 11 amino acids. DNA for the CDR3: TGTGCCAGCGGACAGGGCCAGCCCCAGCATTTT. Protein: CASGQGQPQHF.

This clonotype was recorded a few times. The gene calls are TRBV30 and TRBJ1-2; a possible D gene is TRBD1 (6 bases). CDR3 size: 14 residues. Germline CDR1 and CDR2: GTSNPN and SVGIG (reference sequence). V was pared by 2 bases and J by 7 bases, with 17 bases between. The CDR3 sequence: CAWSQGRGSGGYTF. The CDR3 DNA is TGTGCCTGGAGTCAGGGCAGGGGTTCTGGTGGCTACACCTTC.

This clonotype showed up just a few times. V gene TRBV14 combines with J gene TRBJ1-2, with D uncertain. CDR3 length: 13 residues. V was pared by 3 bases and J by 6 bases, with 11 bases between. CDR1 and CDR2 (germline): SGHDN, FVKESK. DNA for the CDR3: TGTGCCAGCAGCCAGACCTCAGCAGATGGCTACACCTTC. Its translation: CASSQTSADGYTF.

This sequence joins TRBV20-1 and TRBJ2-5; tentatively, D is TRBD2 (6 bases). Germline CDR1 and CDR2: DFQATT and SNEGSKA (reference sequence). This CDR3 spans 16 amino acids. V shed 0 bases and J shed 5 bases, with 19 bases lying between them. CDR3 sequence: CSARDGYLEGRETQYF. DNA of the CDR3: TGCAGTGCTAGAGATGGATATCTAGAAGGGAGGGAGACCCAGTACTTC.

The chain employs TRBV2 and TRBJ1-6; TRBD1 matches 9 bases. Per the germline V gene, CDR1 is SNHLY and CDR2 is FYNNEI. CDR3 size: 15 residues. V lost 3 bases and J lost 10; bases outside the gene matches: 7. The CDR3 reads CASSEADRGGSPLHF. The CDR3 nucleotides read TGTGCCAGCAGTGAGGCCGACAGGGGGGGCTCACCCCTCCACTTT. Combining the CDR3 with reference TRBV2 and TRBJ1-6 gives the whole variable domain EPEVTQTPSHQVTQMGQEVILRCVPISNHLYFYWYRQILGQKVEFLVSFYNNEISEKSEIFDDQFSVERPDGSNFTLKIRSTKLEDSAMYFCASSEADRGGSPLHFGNGTRLTVT.

This clonotype has just one count. The chain links TRBV6-1 to TRBJ1-5, with D unresolved. This CDR3 contains 17 residues. Trimming stripped 3 bases from V and 6 bases from J, with 21 bases between. Germline CDR1 reads MNHNS; CDR2 reads SASEGT. The CDR3 spells CASSDMSLGRRTQPQHF. The CDR3 DNA reads TGTGCCAGCAGTGATATGTCGCTGGGCAGACGCACTCAGCCCCAGCATTTT.

The chain couples TRBV18 to TRBJ1-6; TRBD1 is a possible D gene (5 bases). The V gene lost 3 bases and the J gene lost 2 bases, with 11 bases spanning the gap. Germline V gives CDR1 KGHSH, CDR2 LQKENI. The CDR3 length is 16 residues. In DNA form, the CDR3 reads TGTGCCAGCTCACCGTCGGGGCCCACCTATAATTCACCCCTCCACTTT. The encoded protein is CASSPSGPTYNSPLHF. Full variable domain (outside the CDR3, taken from reference TRBV18 and TRBJ1-6): NAGVMQNPRHLVRRRGQEARLRCSPMKGHSHVYWYRQLPEEGLKFMVYLQKENIIDESGMPKERFSAEFPKEGPSILRIQQVVRGDSAAYFCASSPSGPTYNSPLHFGNGTRLTVT.

J is TRBJ2-4 and V is TRBV6-1; TRBD2 is a possible D gene (5 bases). This CDR3 is built from 15 residues. V dropped 4 bases and J dropped 2 bases, with 12 bases sitting between them. Per the germline V gene, CDR1 is MNHNS and CDR2 is SASEGT. CDR3 amino acids: CASSATWEPKNIQYF. The CDR3 DNA reads TGTGCCAGCAGTGCGACATGGGAGCCCAAAAACATTCAGTACTTC.

In this sample, this clonotype turned up once. The V call is TRBV7-9, the J call TRBJ2-3; TRBD1 agrees at 11 bases. CDR3 length: 16 residues. The V and J ends lost 4 bases and 3 bases, in that order; junction bases with no gene match: 6. CDR1 is SEHNR, CDR2 FQNEAQ, per germline (reference sequence). Here the CDR3 reads CASSSGTGGWTDTQYF. CDR3 bases: TGTGCCAGCAGCTCCGGGACAGGGGGATGGACAGATACGCAGTATTTT.

This clonotype showed up just a few times. This chain connects TRBV20-1 to TRBJ1-5; D is possibly TRBD1 (6 bases). The CDR3 contains 16 residues. Trimming pared 6 bases from V and 7 bases from J, leaving 25 bases between. Germline-derived CDR1 and CDR2 are DFQATT and SNEGSKA (reference sequence). CDR3 residues: CSAENIETGRSQPQHF. Here the CDR3 DNA reads TGCAGTGCCGAAAACATAGAAACAGGGCGCTCACAGCCCCAGCATTTT.

The CDR3 nucleotides are TGTGCCAGCAGTTTTGGGGTCACCTACGAGCAGTACTTC. Encoded protein: CASSFGVTYEQYF. The chain joins TRBV27 to TRBJ2-7; D call uncertain. Germline assignment: CDR1 MNHEY and CDR2 SMNVEV (reference sequence). This CDR3 is built from 13 residues. Trimming cost V 3 bases and J 2 bases, with 8 bases left between them.

This clonotype was recorded a few times. The V call is TRBV30, the J call TRBJ2-3; 8 bases fit TRBD1. The CDR3 extends over 15 amino acids. Trimming took 2 bases from V and 4 from J; bases not matched to a gene: 8. The germline V gene encodes CDR1 GTSNPN and CDR2 SVGIG (reference sequence). CDR3 DNA sequence: TGTGCCTGGAGTCGGGCAGGGGGCAAAGCAGATACGCAGTATTTT. Translating it yields CAWSRAGGKADTQYF.

The rearrangement uses TRBV19 and TRBJ1-6; D is uncertain. Per germline, CDR1 LNHDA and CDR2 SQIVND (reference sequence). V lost 5 bases to trimming and J lost 10 bases, with 15 bases between them. The length of the CDR3 is 14 residues. CDR3: CASSLKARESPLHF. CDR3 sequence (DNA): TGTGCCAGTAGTCTTAAGGCAAGGGAGTCACCCCTCCACTTT.

The gene calls are TRBV11-3 and TRBJ1-6; 9 bases agree with TRBD1. CDR1 and CDR2 (germline): SGHNT, YENEEA. V shed 5 bases, J shed 6 bases, and the junction held 8 bases outside the gene matches. There are 16 residues in the CDR3. The CDR3 loop reads CASSIRDRVINSPLHF. CDR3 DNA: TGTGCCAGCAGCATCCGGGACAGGGTCATTAATTCACCCCTCCACTTT.